This T cell receptor beta chain stems from a study of PD-1 blockade in mismatch repair-deficient tumors. Turning to the study itself: Enrolled about 2013-2017, patients had progressing, pretreated mismatch repair-deficient cancers of about a dozen types.

TCRs were sequenced from three patients responding to pembrolizumab. Overall study findings and caveats: Rapid post-treatment expansion, then contraction, generally preceding radiologic response, marked tumor-resident clones.

TCRdb's table, derived via immunoSEQ multiplex PCR, lists solely in-frame clones and lacks some. Counted here are around 130,000 clones, around nine tenths occurring once; the ten biggest clones make up around 11%. Concerning this clone itself: What it recognizes is unknown.

The specimen comprised peripheral blood, sampled approximately 70 weeks after starting pembrolizumab. This receptor was identified in an adult with mismatch repair-deficient cancer.

The CDR3 sequence is CASSWGGNTGELFF. The CDR3 bases are TGTGCCAGCAGTTGGGGGGGGAACACCGGGGAGCTGTTTTTT. The chain couples TRBV27 to TRBJ2-2, with 7 bases fitting TRBD2. Trimming at V came to 4 bases and at J to 1 base, leaving 0 bases not matched to a gene. Germline V gene data show CDR1 as MNHEY and CDR2 as SMNVEV (reference sequence). The CDR3 sequence is 14 residues long.